This TCR beta chain appears in the sequencing data of a study of blood T cell repertoires in COVID-19. Authors' processing steps: Reference gene primers were amplified, and this amplification served to estimate nucleated cell counts. Sequencing used immunoSEQ multiplex PCR; TCRdb keeps in-frame clones, though not all of them. For V, J and clone size, that table is used; D and trimming come from the DNA. The data show 200,000 or so clones, 81% seen once. Seattle-derived patients entered the study during active infection and were followed longitudinally. The origin of this receptor is a woman aged 80 or over with COVID-19, enrolled during active disease. The sequencing input was peripheral blood.

CDR3 DNA sequence: TGTGCCAGCAGCTTCACAGTACTTTCCTACAATGAGCAGTTCTTC. Encoded protein: CASSFTVLSYNEQFF. V and J are TRBV7-9 and TRBJ2-1; D is ambiguous. Germline-derived CDR1 and CDR2 are SEHNR and FQNEAQ (reference sequence). Trimming stripped 3 bases from V and 1 base from J, with 10 bases between. The CDR3 has 15 residues. Variable domain in full (rest from reference TRBV7-9 and TRBJ2-1): DTGVSQNPRHKITKRGQNVTFRCDPISEHNRLYWYRQTLGQGPEFLTYFQNEAQLEKSRLLSDRFSAERPKGSFSTLEIQRTEQGDSAMYLCASSFTVLSYNEQFFGPGTRLTVL.